The sequence of this TCR beta chain was determined in a study of OX40 agonist ivuxolimab in advanced cancers. Turning to the study itself: Ivuxolimab, an antibody acting as an agonist of OX40 (CD134), was used to treat patients. The patients received ivuxolimab by intravenous route every 2 weeks at 0.01 to 10 mg/kg. Recorded diagnoses for dose-escalation patients were hepatocellular carcinoma, melanoma, renal cell or head and neck cancer.

This table comes from immunoSEQ multiplex PCR, and its TCRdb copy is limited to in-frame clones, with some not included. The sample lists roughly 89,000 clones; 80% to 90% were seen once. The CDR3 is 18 amino acids. The chain links TRBV21-1 to TRBJ1-1; TRBD1, as called in the table, went unchecked against the DNA. TRBV21-1 is a known pseudogene. The sample here was CD4+ or CD8+ T cells sorted from blood, taken in a trial of the OX40 agonist ivuxolimab. The sequence came from an adult with an advanced solid tumor such as melanoma, head and neck, liver or kidney cancer. The CDR3: CAPPLPQGSPPLGTEAFF. The CDR3 region has the DNA TGTGCCCCCCCCCTCCCCCAGGGGAGCCCCCCTCTAGGGACTGAAGCTTTCTTT.